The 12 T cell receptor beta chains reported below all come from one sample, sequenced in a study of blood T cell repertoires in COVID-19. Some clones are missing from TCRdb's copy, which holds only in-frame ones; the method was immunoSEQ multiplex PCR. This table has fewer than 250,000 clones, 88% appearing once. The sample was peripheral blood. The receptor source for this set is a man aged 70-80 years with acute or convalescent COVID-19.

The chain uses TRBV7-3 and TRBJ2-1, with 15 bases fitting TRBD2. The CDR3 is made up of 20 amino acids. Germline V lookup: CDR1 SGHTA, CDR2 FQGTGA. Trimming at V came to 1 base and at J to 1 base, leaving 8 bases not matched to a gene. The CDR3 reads CASSLIPGTSGRTSYNEQFF. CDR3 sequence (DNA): TGTGCCAGCAGCTTAATTCCTGGGACTAGCGGGAGGACATCCTACAATGAGCAGTTCTTC.

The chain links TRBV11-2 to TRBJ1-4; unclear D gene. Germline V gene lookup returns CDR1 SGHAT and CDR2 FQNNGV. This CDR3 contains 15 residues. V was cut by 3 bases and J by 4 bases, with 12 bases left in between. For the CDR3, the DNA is TGTGCCAGCAGCTTTGGGCAGCTACTTAATGAAAAACTGTTTTTT. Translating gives CASSFGQLLNEKLFF. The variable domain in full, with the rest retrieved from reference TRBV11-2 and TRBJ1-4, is EAGVAQSPRYKIIEKRQSVAFWCNPISGHATLYWYQQILGQGPKLLIQFQNNGVVDDSQLPKDRFSAERLKGVDSTLKIQPAKLEDSAVYLCASSFGQLLNEKLFFGSGTQLSVL.

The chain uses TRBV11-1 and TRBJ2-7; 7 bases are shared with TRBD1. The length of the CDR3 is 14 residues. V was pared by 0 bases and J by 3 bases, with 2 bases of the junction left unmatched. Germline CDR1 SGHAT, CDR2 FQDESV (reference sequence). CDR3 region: CASSLASGGYEQYF. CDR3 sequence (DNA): TGTGCCAGCAGCTTAGCCTCAGGGGGCTACGAGCAGTACTTC.

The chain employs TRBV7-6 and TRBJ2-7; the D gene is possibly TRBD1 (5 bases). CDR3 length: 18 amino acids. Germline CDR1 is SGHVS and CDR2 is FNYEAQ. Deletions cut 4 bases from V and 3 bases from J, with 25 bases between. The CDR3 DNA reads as TGTGCCAGCAGCTCGCTACGCCCCGACAGTCCCTCCGGCTACGAGCAGTACTTC. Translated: CASSSLRPDSPSGYEQYF. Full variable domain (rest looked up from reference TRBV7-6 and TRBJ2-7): GAGVSQSPRYKVTKRGQDVALRCDPISGHVSLYWYRQALGQGPEFLTYFNYEAQQDKSGLPNDRFSAERPEGSISTLTIQRTEQRDSAMYRCASSSLRPDSPSGYEQYFGPGTRLTVT.

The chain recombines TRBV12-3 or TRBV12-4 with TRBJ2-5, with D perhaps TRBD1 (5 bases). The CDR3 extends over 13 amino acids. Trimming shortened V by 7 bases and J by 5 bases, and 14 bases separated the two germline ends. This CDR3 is CASTSFSGETQYF. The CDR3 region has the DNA TGTGCCAGCACCTCGTTTTCAGGGGAGACCCAGTACTTC.

The CDR3 nucleotides read TGTGCCAGCAGCCCAACCCCGGGACATTACGGCTACACCTTC. Amino acids: CASSPTPGHYGYTF. The gene calls are TRBV11-2 and TRBJ1-2; TRBD1 might be the D (6 bases). Germline-derived CDR1 and CDR2 are SGHAT and FQNNGV. V lost 5 bases and J 8 bases, leaving 18 bases between the germline ends. CDR3 length: 14 amino acids. Combining the CDR3 with reference TRBV11-2 and TRBJ1-2 gives the whole variable domain EAGVAQSPRYKIIEKRQSVAFWCNPISGHATLYWYQQILGQGPKLLIQFQNNGVVDDSQLPKDRFSAERLKGVDSTLKIQPAKLEDSAVYLCASSPTPGHYGYTFGSGTRLTVV.

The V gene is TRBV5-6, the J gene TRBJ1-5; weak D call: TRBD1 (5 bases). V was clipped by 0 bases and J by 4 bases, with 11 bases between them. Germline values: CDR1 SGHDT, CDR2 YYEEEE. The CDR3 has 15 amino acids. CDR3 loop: CASSLARAENQPQHF. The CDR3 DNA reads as TGTGCCAGCAGCTTGGCCAGGGCCGAAAATCAGCCCCAGCATTTT.

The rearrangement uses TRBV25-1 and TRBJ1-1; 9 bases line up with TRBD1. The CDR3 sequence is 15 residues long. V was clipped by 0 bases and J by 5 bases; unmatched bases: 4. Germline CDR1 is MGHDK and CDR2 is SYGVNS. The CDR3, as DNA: TGTGCCAGCAGTGAATACCGACAGGGGGGGACTGAAGCTTTCTTT. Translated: CASSEYRQGGTEAFF.

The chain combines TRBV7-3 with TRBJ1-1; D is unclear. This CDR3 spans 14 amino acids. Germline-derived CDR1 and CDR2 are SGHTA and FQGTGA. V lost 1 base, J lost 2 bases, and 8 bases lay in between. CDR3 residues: CASSLIPENTEAFF. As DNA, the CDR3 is TGTGCCAGCAGCTTAATCCCAGAAAACACTGAAGCTTTCTTT.

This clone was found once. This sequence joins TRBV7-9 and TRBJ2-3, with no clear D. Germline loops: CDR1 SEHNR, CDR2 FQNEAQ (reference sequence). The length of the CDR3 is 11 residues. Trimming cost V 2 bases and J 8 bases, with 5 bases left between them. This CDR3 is CASSLSVTQYF. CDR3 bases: TGTGCCAGCAGCTTATCAGTTACGCAGTATTTT.

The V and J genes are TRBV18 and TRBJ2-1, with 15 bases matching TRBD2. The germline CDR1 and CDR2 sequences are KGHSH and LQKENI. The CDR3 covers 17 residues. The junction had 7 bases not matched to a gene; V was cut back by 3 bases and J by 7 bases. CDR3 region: CASSPRTSGRAGNEQFF. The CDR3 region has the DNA TGTGCCAGCTCACCGCGGACTAGCGGGAGGGCCGGGAATGAGCAGTTCTTC. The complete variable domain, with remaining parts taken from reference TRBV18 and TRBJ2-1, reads NAGVMQNPRHLVRRRGQEARLRCSPMKGHSHVYWYRQLPEEGLKFMVYLQKENIIDESGMPKERFSAEFPKEGPSILRIQQVVRGDSAAYFCASSPRTSGRAGNEQFFGPGTRLTVL.

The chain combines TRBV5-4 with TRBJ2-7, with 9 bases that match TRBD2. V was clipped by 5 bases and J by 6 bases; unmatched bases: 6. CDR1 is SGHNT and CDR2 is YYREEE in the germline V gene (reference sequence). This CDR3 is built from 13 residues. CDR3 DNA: TGTGCCAGCAGTCCGGGACTAGCCGGCGAGCAGTACTTC. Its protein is CASSPGLAGEQYF.